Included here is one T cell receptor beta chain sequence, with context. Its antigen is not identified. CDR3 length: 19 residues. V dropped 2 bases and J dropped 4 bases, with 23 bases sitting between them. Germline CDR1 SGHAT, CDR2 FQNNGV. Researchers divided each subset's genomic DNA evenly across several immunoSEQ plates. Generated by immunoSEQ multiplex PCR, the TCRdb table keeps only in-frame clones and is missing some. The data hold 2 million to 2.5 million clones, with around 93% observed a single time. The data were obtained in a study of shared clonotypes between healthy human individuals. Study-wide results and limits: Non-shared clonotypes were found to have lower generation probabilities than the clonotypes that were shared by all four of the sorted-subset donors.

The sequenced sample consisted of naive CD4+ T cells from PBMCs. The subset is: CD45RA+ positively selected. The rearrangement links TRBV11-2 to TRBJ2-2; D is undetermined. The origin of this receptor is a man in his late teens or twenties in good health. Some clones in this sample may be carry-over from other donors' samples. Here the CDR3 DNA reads TGTGCCAGCAGCTTATCGGTGGCGCCCTGGAGAGGAGCCACCGGGGAGCTGTTTTTT. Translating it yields CASSLSVAPWRGATGELFF.